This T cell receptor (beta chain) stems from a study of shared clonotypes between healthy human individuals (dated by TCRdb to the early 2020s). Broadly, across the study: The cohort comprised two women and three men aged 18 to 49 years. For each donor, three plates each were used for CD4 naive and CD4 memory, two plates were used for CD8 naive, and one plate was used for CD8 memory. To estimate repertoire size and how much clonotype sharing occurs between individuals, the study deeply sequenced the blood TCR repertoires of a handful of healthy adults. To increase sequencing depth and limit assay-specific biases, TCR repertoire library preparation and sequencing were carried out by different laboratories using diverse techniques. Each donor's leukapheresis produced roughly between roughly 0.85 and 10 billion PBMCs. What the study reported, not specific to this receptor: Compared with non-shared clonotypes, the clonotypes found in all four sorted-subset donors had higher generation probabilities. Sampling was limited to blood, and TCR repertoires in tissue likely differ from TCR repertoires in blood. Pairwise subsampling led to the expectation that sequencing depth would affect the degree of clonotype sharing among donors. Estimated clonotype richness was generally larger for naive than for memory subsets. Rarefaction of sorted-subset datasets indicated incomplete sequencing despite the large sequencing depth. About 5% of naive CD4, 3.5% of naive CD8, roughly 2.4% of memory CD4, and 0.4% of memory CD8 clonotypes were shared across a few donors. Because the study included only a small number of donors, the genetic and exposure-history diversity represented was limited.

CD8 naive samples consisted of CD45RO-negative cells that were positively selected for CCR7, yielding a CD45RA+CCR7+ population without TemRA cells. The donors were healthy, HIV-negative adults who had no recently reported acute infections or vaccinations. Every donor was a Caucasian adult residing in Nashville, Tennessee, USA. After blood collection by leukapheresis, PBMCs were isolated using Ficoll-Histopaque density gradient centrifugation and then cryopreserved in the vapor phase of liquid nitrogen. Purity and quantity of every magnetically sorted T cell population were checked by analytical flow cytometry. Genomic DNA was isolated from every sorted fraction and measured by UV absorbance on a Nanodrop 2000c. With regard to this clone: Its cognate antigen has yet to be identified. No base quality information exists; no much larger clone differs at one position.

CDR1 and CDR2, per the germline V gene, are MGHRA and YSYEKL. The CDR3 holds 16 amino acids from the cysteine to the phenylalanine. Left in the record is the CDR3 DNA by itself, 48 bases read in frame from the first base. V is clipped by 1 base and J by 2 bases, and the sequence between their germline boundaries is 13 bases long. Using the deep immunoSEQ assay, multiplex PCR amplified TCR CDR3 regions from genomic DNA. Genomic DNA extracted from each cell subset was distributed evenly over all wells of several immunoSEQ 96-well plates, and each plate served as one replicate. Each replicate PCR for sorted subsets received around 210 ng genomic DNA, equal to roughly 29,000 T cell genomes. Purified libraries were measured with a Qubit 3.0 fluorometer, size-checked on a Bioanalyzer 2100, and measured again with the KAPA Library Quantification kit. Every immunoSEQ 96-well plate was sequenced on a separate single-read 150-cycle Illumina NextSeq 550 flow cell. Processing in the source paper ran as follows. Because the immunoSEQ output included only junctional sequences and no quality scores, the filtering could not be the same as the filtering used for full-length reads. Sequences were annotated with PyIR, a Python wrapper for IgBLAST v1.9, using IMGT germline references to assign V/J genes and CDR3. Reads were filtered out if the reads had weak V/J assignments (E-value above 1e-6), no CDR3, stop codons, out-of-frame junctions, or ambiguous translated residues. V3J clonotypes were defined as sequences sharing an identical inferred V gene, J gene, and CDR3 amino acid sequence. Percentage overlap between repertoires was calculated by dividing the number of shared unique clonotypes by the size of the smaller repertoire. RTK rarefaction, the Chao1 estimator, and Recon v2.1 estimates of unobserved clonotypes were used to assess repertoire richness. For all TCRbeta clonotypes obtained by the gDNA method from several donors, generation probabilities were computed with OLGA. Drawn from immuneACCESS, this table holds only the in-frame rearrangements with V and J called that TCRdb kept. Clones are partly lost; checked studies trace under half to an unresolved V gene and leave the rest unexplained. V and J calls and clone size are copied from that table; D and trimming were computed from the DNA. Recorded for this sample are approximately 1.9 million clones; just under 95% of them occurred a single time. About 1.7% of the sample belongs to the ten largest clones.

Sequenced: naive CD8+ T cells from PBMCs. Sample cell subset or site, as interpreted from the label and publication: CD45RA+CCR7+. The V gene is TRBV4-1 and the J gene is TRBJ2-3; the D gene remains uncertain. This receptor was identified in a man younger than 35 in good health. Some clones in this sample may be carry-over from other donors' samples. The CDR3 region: CASSQVARGSTDTQYF. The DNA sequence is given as TGCGCCAGCAGCCAAGTTGCTCGAGGATCCACAGATACGCAGTATTTT.